The 14 T cell receptor beta chains reported below all come from one sample, sequenced in a study of T cells in Graves' hyperthyroidism and ophthalmopathy. RNA transcripts served as the template for amplifying TCR beta CDR3 regions. First-round RT-PCR with HTBI primers amplified the TCR CDR3 region. TCRdb processed the multiplex PCR reads anew with MiXCR; each CDR3 protein has one entry. The sample lists around 660,000 distinct CDR3 sequences; just under 45% were seen once. The sample taken for sequencing was peripheral blood or thyroid tissue (not recorded which). These receptors all come from an adult man with Graves' disease, either hyperthyroidism or ophthalmopathy (not recorded which).

This clonotype has at least ten counts. This rearrangement joins TRBV15 to TRBJ1-1; 7 bases fit TRBD1. J gave up 0 bases and V 1 base, and 2 bases lay outside the gene matches. The CDR3 extends over 15 amino acids. CDR1 and CDR2 (germline): LNHNV, YYDKDF (reference sequence). The CDR3: CATSRGDSLNTEAFF. The DNA of the CDR3 is TGTGCCACCAGCAGAGGGGACAGCTTGAACACTGAAGCTTTCTTT.

The chain combines TRBV7-2 with TRBJ2-5; 7 bases agree with TRBD2. Germline V lookup: CDR1 SGHTA, CDR2 FQGNSA. V shed 5 bases, J shed 1 base, and the junction held 10 bases outside the gene matches. This CDR3 has 16 residues. CDR3 DNA: TGTGCCAGCAGCCAACGGCCAGCGGGGCCCCAAGAGACCCAGTACTTC. This codes for CASSQRPAGPQETQYF.

A remark on this clonotype: The CDR3 does not end in the conserved phenylalanine or tryptophan, so this is likely a read error. V is TRBV9 and J is TRBJ1-1; D unresolved. The CDR3 consists of 15 residues. Germline CDR1 and CDR2: SGDLS and YYNGEE. Trimming took off 1 base at V and 4 bases at J, with 14 bases between the two ends. CDR3 in DNA: TGTGCCAGCAGCGTATCTCCCACCAAGGTCACTGAAGCTTTCCTT. Its protein is CASSVSPTKVTEAFL.

V usage is TRBV5-1 and J usage is TRBJ2-7, with a weak D call TRBD1 (6 bases). V lost 7 bases, J lost 2 bases, and 10 bases lay in between. The CDR3 has 12 amino acids. Germline V gene lookup returns CDR1 SGHRS and CDR2 YFSETQ. The DNA of the CDR3 is TGCGCCAGCTGGACAGTTGCCTACGAGCAGTACTTC. Amino acids: CASWTVAYEQYF.

The chain joins TRBV5-4 to TRBJ2-7; no reliable D call. V dropped 4 bases and J dropped 1 base, with 15 bases sitting between them. The CDR3 contains 15 residues. CDR1 and CDR2 from the germline V gene are SGHNT and YYREEE (reference sequence). The CDR3 DNA is TGTGCCAGCAGCGTTGGGCAGTCTCAGTCCTACGAGCAGTACTTC. Translation: CASSVGQSQSYEQYF.

The CDR3: CASSQTHHF. CDR3 DNA sequence: TGTGCCAGCAGCCAAACCCACCACTTT. The chain uses TRBV7-8 and TRBJ1-6, with unresolved D. The CDR3 is 9 residues long. Germline V gene sequence: CDR1 SGHVS, CDR2 FQNEAQ. Trimming cost V 5 bases and J 18 bases, with 8 bases left between them.

This sequence joins TRBV5-1 and TRBJ2-5, with D perhaps being TRBD1 or TRBD2 (5 bases each). Germline V gene lookup returns CDR1 SGHRS and CDR2 YFSETQ. The CDR3 has 16 amino acids. Deletions cut 3 bases from V and 0 bases from J, with 15 bases between. The CDR3 DNA follows: TGCGCCAGCAGCTCGGGACCCCGGCCGGACCAAGAGACCCAGTACTTC. Its protein is CASSSGPRPDQETQYF. Combining the CDR3 with reference TRBV5-1 and TRBJ2-5 gives the whole variable domain KAGVTQTPRYLIKTRGQQVTLSCSPISGHRSVSWYQQTPGQGLQFLFEYFSETQRNKGNFPGRFSGRQFSNSRSEMNVSTLELGDSALYLCASSSGPRPDQETQYFGPGTRLLVL.

This clonotype was seen a handful of times. This chain connects TRBV20-1 to TRBJ2-7; TRBD1 agrees at 7 bases. This CDR3 region has 13 residues. Looked up from germline, CDR1 is DFQATT and CDR2 is SNEGSKA (reference sequence). The ends lost 2 bases at V and 3 bases at J; junction bases unmatched: 4. CDR3 sequence: CSARRTGNYEQYF. CDR3 sequence (DNA): TGCAGTGCTAGACGGACAGGAAACTACGAGCAGTACTTC.

The chain couples TRBV29-1 to TRBJ1-1; tentatively, D is TRBD1 (6 bases). The CDR3 sequence is 13 residues long. Germline V gives CDR1 SQVTM, CDR2 ANQGSEA. V dropped 5 bases and J dropped 0 bases, with 10 bases sitting between them. CDR3 sequence: CSVQGGLNTEAFF. The CDR3 DNA reads TGCAGCGTTCAAGGGGGACTGAACACTGAAGCTTTCTTT.

This chain uses TRBV24-1 with TRBJ1-1, with D perhaps matching TRBD1 (5 bases). V lost 7 bases and J 2 bases, leaving 19 bases between the germline ends. The CDR3 is 16 amino acids. Germline V gives CDR1 KGHDR, CDR2 SFDVKD. The CDR3 sequence: CATSHPIRDHNTEAFF. DNA for the CDR3: TGTGCCACCAGCCATCCCATACGGGACCACAACACTGAAGCTTTCTTT.

The sample holds a few counts of this clonotype. The chain has TRBV7-9 and TRBJ1-5, with 7 bases matching TRBD1. Germline-derived CDR1 and CDR2 are SEHNR and FQNEAQ (reference sequence). This CDR3 region has 18 residues. Trimming removed 1 base from V and 0 bases from J; junction bases left unmatched: 9. CDR3 in amino acids: CASSLGGKGAHSNQPQHF. In nucleotides, the CDR3 is TGTGCCAGCAGCTTAGGGGGCAAGGGGGCACATAGCAATCAGCCCCAGCATTTT. Full variable domain (remainder filled in from reference TRBV7-9 and TRBJ1-5): DTGVSQNPRHKITKRGQNVTFRCDPISEHNRLYWYRQTLGQGPEFLTYFQNEAQLEKSRLLSDRFSAERPKGSFSTLEIQRTEQGDSAMYLCASSLGGKGAHSNQPQHFGDGTRLSIL.

With respect to this clonotype: The junction differs from germline at one of its ends, possibly a read error. The chain combines TRBV12-3 or TRBV12-4 with TRBJ1-4, with 7 bases aligning to TRBD1. The CDR3 length is 14 residues. The CDR3 bases are TGTGCCAGCAATATAGGGGGCATACGTGAAAAACTGCTTTTT. This gives the protein CASNIGGIREKLLF.

This clonotype was recorded a few times. The chain joins TRBV20-1 to TRBJ1-5, with no clear D. Germline assignment: CDR1 DFQATT and CDR2 SNEGSKA (reference sequence). This CDR3 is 12 amino acids long. V was cut by 2 bases and J by 2 bases, with 4 bases left in between. In DNA form, the CDR3 reads TGCAGTGCTAGAAGGCGCAATCAGCCCCAGCATTTT. This codes for CSARRRNQPQHF.

This clonotype was detected a few times. The chain joins TRBV7-9 to TRBJ1-1, with a weak D call TRBD1 (6 bases). The ends were cut back, 5 bases at V and 4 bases at J, with 14 bases in the middle. CDR1 and CDR2 (germline): SEHNR, FQNEAQ (reference sequence). This CDR3 comprises 14 residues. The CDR3 loop is CASSPGASATEAFF. As DNA, the CDR3 is TGTGCCAGCAGCCCAGGGGCTTCCGCCACTGAAGCTTTCTTT.